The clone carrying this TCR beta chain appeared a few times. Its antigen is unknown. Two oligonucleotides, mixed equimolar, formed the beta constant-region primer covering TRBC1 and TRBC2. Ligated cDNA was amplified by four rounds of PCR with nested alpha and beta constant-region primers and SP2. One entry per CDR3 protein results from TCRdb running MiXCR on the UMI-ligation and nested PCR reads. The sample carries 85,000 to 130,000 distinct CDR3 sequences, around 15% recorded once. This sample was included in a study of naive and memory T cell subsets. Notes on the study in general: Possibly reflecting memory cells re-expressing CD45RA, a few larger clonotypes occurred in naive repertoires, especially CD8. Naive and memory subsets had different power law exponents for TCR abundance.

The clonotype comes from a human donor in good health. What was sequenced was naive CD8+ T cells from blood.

The CDR3 DNA sequence: TGCAGTGCCGGGGTTTGGCAAGAGACCCAGTACTTC. This codes for CSAGVWQETQYF. The chain joins TRBV20-1 to TRBJ2-5; tentative D call: TRBD2 (5 bases). Trimming left V 6 bases short and J 2 bases short, with 10 bases between. The germline V gene encodes CDR1 DFQATT and CDR2 SNEGSKA (reference sequence). This CDR3 spans 12 amino acids.